What follows describes a single T cell receptor beta chain. V lost 5 bases to trimming and J lost 2 bases, with 17 bases between them. The CDR3 extends over 15 amino acids. Germline CDR1 reads DFQATT; CDR2 reads SNEGSKA (reference sequence). TCRbeta library construction was performed incorporating unique molecular identifiers. One entry per CDR3 protein, called by TCRdb with MiXCR from the PCR reads. The profile shows about 200,000 distinct CDR3 sequences, just over 14% of them singletons. The sample comes from a study of T-cell reconstitution after alpha-beta-depleted transplantation in children. The TCR was taken from a human donor who donated a stem cell graft to a child with acute lymphoblastic leukemia. The sample was PBMCs from the stem cell graft donor, taken from the stem cell graft. The chain joins TRBV20-1 to TRBJ2-3; possibly TRBD2 for D (6 bases). The CDR3 nucleotides read TGCAGTGCTCCCAAGGCTGGGGGGTACACAGATACGCAGTATTTT. This encodes CSAPKAGGYTDTQYF.